This entry is about one T cell receptor (beta chain). Antigen specificity is unknown. This specimen comes from a study of cytomegalovirus exposure and HLA in healthy donors. Study conclusions and caveats: Relative to the approximately 700-donor mean, N-insertions were reportedly fewer in an Asian-associated ancestry cluster in a later analysis. The classifier was said to identify cytomegalovirus status with high specificity and sensitivity. TCR sequences were mostly rare, though some public TCRs occurred in many donors.

13 Jbeta primers and 60 Vbeta primers were used for the PCR. In the authors' methods: In a later analysis, about 11 million of tens of millions of unique beta chains occurred in at least two donors. Libraries were prepared by immunoSEQ multiplex PCR; TCRdb keeps only in-frame clonotypes and omits some of them. That table is the source of V, J and clone size, and D and trimming were worked out from the DNA. The profile shows about 180,000 clones, over 60% of them singletons. CDR3 length: 14 residues. Germline V gives CDR1 MNHNY, CDR2 SVGAGI (reference sequence). Trimming removed 0 bases from V and 4 bases from J, with 8 bases in between.

This rearrangement joins TRBV6-6 to TRBJ2-3; D uncertain. The sequenced sample consisted of PBMCs. The TCR comes from a man aged 40-50 years in good health and CMV-seropositive. In DNA form, the CDR3 reads TGTGCCAGCAGTTACTCGCATGAGGCAGATACGCAGTATTTT. It codes for CASSYSHEADTQYF.